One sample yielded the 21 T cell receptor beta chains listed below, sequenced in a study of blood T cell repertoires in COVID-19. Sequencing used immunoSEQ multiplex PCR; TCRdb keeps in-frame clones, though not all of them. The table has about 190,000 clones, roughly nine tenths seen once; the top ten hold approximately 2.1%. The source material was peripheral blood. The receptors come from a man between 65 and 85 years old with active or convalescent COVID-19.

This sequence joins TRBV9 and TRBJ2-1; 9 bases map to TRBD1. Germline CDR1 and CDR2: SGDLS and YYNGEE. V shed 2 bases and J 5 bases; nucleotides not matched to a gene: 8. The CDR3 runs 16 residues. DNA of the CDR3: TGTGCCAGCAGCGTTCTGACAGGGGGACCACACAATGAGCAGTTCTTC. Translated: CASSVLTGGPHNEQFF.

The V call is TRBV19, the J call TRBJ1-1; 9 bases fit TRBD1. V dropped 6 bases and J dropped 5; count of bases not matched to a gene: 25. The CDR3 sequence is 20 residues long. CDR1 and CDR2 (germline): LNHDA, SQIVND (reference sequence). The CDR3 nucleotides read TGTGCCAGTAGGCCTGGAGGAATTGTAGGGACAGGGAGCGGAAAAACTGAAGCTTTCTTT. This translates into CASRPGGIVGTGSGKTEAFF.

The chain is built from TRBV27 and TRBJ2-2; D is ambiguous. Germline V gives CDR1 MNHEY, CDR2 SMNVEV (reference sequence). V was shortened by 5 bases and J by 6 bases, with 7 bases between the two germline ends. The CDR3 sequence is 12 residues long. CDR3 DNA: TGTGCCAGCAGTCCGGTGGCCGGGGAGCTGTTTTTT. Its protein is CASSPVAGELFF.

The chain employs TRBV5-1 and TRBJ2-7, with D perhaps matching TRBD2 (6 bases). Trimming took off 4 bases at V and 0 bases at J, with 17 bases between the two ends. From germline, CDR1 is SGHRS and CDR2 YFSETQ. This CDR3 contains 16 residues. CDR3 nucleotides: TGCGCCAGCAGCCCTGCGGGGAGCGGCAGCTCCTACGAGCAGTACTTC. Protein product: CASSPAGSGSSYEQYF.

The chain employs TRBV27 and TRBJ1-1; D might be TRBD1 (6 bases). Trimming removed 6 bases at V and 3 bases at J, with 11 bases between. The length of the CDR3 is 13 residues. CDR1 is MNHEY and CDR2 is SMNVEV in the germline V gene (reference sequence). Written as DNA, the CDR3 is TGTGCCAGCAGAAAACAGGGCCACACTGAAGCTTTCTTT. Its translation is CASRKQGHTEAFF.

The CDR3, as DNA: TGTGCCTGGAGTCTCCCAAGGACAGGGGCGTTATCCGGGGAGCTGTTTTTT. It is translated as CAWSLPRTGALSGELFF. The chain joins TRBV30 to TRBJ2-2; 9 nucleotides agree with TRBD1. Germline V gene sequence: CDR1 GTSNPN, CDR2 SVGIG (reference sequence). Unmatched junction bases numbered 13, after V lost 2 bases and J lost 6 bases. This CDR3 contains 17 residues. The whole variable domain, remainder taken from reference TRBV30 and TRBJ2-2, is SQTIHQWPATLVQPVGSPLSLECTVEGTSNPNLYWYRQAAGRGLQLLFYSVGIGQISSEVPQNLSASRPQDRQFILSSKKLLLSDSGFYLCAWSLPRTGALSGELFFGEGSRLTVL.

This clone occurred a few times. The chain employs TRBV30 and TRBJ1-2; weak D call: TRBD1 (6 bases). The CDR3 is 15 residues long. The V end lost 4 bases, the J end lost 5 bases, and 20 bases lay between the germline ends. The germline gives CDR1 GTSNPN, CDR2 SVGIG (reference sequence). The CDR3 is CAWTGAGGAGYGYTF. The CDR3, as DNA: TGTGCCTGGACTGGGGCGGGGGGCGCCGGATATGGCTACACCTTC.

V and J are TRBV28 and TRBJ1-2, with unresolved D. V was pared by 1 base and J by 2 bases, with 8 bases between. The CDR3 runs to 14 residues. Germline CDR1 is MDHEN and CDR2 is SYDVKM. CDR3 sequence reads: CASSLSQANYGYTF. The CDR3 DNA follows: TGTGCCAGCAGTTTATCGCAGGCGAACTATGGCTACACCTTC.

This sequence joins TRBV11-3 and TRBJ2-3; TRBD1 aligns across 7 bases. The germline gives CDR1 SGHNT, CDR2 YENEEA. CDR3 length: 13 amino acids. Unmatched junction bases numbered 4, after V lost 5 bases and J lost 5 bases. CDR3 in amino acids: CASSMAGGDTQYF. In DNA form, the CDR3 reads TGTGCCAGCAGCATGGCAGGGGGAGATACGCAGTATTTT.

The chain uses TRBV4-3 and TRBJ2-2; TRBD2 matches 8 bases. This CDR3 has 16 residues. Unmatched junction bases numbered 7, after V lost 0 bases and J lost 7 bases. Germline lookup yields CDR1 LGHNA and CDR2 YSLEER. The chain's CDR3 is CASSQESGRAIGELFF. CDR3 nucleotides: TGCGCCAGCAGCCAAGAATCCGGGAGGGCCATCGGGGAGCTGTTTTTT.

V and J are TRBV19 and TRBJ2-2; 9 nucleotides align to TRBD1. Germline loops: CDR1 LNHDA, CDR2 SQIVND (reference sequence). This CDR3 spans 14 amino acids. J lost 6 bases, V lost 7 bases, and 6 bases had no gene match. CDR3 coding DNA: TGTGCCAGTATTGGGACAGGGTACCCCGGGGAGCTGTTTTTT. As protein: CASIGTGYPGELFF.

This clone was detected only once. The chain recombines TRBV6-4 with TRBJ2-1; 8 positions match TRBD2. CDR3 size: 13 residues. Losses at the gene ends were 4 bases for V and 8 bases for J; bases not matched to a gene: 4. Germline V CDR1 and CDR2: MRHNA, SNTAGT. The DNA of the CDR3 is TGTGCCAGCAGTGTGGTAGCGGGACATGAGCAGTTCTTC. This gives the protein CASSVVAGHEQFF.

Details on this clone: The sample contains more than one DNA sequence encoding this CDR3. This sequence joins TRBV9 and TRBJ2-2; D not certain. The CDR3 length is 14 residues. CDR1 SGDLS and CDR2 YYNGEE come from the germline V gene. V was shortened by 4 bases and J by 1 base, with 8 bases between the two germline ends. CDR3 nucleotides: TGTGCCAGCAGCCCAGGCCTGAACACCGGGGAGCTGTTTTTT. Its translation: CASSPGLNTGELFF.

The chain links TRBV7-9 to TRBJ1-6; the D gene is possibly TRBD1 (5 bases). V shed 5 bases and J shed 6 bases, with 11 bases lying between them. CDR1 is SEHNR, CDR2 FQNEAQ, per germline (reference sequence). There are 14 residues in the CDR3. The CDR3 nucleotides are TGTGCCAGCAGCCCGACAGAGATTAATTCACCCCTCCACTTT. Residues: CASSPTEINSPLHF.

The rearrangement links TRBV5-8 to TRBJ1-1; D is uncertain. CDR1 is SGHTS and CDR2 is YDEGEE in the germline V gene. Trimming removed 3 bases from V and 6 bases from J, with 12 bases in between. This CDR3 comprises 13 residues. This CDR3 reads CASSYSRWAEAFF. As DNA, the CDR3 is TGTGCCAGCAGCTACTCGCGGTGGGCTGAAGCTTTCTTT.

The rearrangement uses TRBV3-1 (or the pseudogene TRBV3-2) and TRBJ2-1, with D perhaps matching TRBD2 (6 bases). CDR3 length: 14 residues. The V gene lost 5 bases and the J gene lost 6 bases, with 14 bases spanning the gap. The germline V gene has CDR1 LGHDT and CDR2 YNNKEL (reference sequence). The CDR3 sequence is CASSNPGLLNEQFF. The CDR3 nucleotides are TGTGCCAGCAGCAACCCAGGACTACTCAATGAGCAGTTCTTC.

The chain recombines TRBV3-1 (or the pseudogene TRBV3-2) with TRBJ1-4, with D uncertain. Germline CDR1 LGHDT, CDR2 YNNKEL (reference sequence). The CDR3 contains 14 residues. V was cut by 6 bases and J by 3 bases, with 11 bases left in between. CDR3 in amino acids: CASRKLWANEKLFF. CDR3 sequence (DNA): TGTGCCAGCAGGAAACTATGGGCTAATGAAAAACTGTTTTTT.

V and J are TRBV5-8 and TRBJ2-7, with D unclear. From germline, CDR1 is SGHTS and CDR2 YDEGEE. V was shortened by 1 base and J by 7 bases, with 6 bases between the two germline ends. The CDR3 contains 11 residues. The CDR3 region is CASSLTAEQYF. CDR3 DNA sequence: TGTGCCAGCAGCTTGACAGCTGAGCAGTACTTC.

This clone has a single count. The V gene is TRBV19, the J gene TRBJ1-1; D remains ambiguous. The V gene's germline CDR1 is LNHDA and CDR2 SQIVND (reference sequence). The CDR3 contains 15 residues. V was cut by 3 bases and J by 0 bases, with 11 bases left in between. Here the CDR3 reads CASSIREMVNTEAFF. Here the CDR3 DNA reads TGTGCCAGTAGTATTCGCGAGATGGTGAACACTGAAGCTTTCTTT.

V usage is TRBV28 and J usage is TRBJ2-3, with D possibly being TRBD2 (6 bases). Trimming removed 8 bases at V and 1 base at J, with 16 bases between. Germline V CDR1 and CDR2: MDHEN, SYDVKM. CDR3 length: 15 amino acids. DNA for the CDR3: TGTGCCAGCCGAGGTAGGGGACTTGGCACAGATACGCAGTATTTT. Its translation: CASRGRGLGTDTQYF.

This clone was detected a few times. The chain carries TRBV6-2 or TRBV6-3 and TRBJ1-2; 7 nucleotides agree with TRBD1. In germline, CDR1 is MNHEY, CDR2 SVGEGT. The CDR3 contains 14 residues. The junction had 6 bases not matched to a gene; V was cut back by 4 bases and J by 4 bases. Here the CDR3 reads CASSSRGQTYGYTF. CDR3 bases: TGTGCCAGCAGTTCCCGGGGACAGACCTATGGCTACACCTTC.